This T cell receptor (beta chain) was sequenced in a study of blood T cells in healthy people across ages. Study outcomes and limitations: Changes in expanded clonotypes were possibly confounded, as the CMV status of donors was unknown.

The authors ran a second PCR of 7 to 11 cycles using a sample-barcoded 5' primer and a J-beta primer mix. TCRdb reprocessed the 5' RACE reads with MiXCR, giving one entry per CDR3 protein. The sample lists fewer than 1.5 million distinct CDR3 sequences; around 42% were seen once. In regard to this clonotype: Its antigen remains unidentified.

PBMCs, at least 7 million per sample, were isolated. Per individual sample, total RNA of at least 5.5 micrograms was extracted. Trimming pared 5 bases from V and 4 bases from J, leaving 10 bases between. The CDR3 extends over 13 amino acids. Specimen: blood. The genes are TRBV12-3 or TRBV12-4 and TRBJ2-3, with D possibly matching TRBD1 (5 bases). This sequence originates from a woman aged 18-29 years in good health. CDR3 loop: CASSGALADTQYF. DNA for the CDR3: TGTGCCAGCAGTGGGGCTCTCGCAGATACGCAGTATTTT.